This TCR beta chain was recovered during a study of spatial heterogeneity in lung cancer. Study in general: On average, each unique TCR and UMI combination appeared more than ten times in raw reads.

TCR cDNA molecules were tagged individually, and each one carried a unique molecular identifier. TCRdb re-called the 5' RACE reads through MiXCR, storing one row per CDR3 protein. This table has about 48,000 distinct CDR3 sequences, approximately 5% appearing once. Points from the study as a whole: In blood, ubiquitous expanded tumor TCRs appeared more at resection than follow-up.

Time point defined: sample taken at primary tumor resection. Researchers sequenced whole RNA taken from tumor, nontumor lung or frozen PBMC without sorting. This CDR3 is built from 16 residues. V lost 4 bases, J lost 7 bases, and 10 bases stayed unmatched. Germline CDR1 and CDR2: SGHRS and YFSETQ. This clonotype was counted at least ten times. Its antigen is undetermined. The source was PBMCs, collected at surgery. V gene TRBV5-1 combines with J gene TRBJ2-1, with TRBD2 identical over 11 bases. The TCR originated in a male donor with early-stage non-small cell lung cancer. The CDR3 nucleotides are TGCGCCAGCAGCAAAATACTAGCGGGAGTGCGGAATGAGCAGTTCTTC. Amino acid sequence: CASSKILAGVRNEQFF.